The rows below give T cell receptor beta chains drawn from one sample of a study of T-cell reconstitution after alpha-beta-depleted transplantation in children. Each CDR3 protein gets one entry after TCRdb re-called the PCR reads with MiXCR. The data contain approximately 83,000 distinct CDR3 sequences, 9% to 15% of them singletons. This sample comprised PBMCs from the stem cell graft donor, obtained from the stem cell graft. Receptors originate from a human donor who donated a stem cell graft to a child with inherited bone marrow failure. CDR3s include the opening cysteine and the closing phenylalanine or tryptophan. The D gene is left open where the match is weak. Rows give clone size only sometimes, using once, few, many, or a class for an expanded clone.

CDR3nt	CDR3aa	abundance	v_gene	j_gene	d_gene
TGTGCCAGCAGCTACTATCAGCGGGATAAGGTCTTC	CASSYYQRDKVF	.	TRBV7-8	TRBJ2-1	TRBD2
TGTGCCAGCCTACCGGGATACGGGGCTTCGGGAGATACGCAGTATTTT	CASLPGYGASGDTQYF	many	TRBV2	TRBJ2-3	.
TGTGCCAGCAGCCACCCCGGGAGGGGGCAATCAGGTGGCTACACCTTC	CASSHPGRGQSGGYTF	many	TRBV3-1	TRBJ1-2	TRBD1
TGTGCCAGCAGTCCCGCCTATCATGAGACCCAGTACTTC	CASSPAYHETQYF	many	TRBV12-3/TRBV12-4	TRBJ2-5	.
TGTGCCAGCAGTGGCCATCCGGAGACCCAGTACTTC	CASSGHPETQYF	.	TRBV2	TRBJ2-5	.
TGTGCCAGCAGCCCCCCAAGGCCTGGTAACGAGCAGTACTTC	CASSPPRPGNEQYF	many	TRBV7-2	TRBJ2-7	.
TGCAGTGCTGGAATGGAGGGGACCACAGATACGCAGTATTTT	CSAGMEGTTDTQYF	many	TRBV20-1	TRBJ2-3	.
TGTGCCAGCAGTTACTCTGTCAGTGGGGCAAACACTGAAGCTTTCTTT	CASSYSVSGANTEAFF	many	TRBV6-5	TRBJ1-1	.
TGTGCCAGCAGTCAGACAGGGGGGAGCTCCTATAATTCACCCCTCCACTTT	CASSQTGGSSYNSPLHF	many	TRBV28	TRBJ1-6	TRBD1
TGCAGTGGTTTGACTAGCGGCACAGATACGCAGTATTTT	CSGLTSGTDTQYF	.	TRBV20-1	TRBJ2-3	TRBD2
TGCGCCAGCAGCCCCGGGATAGCGGGGGTTACCGGGGAGCTGTTTTTT	CASSPGIAGVTGELFF	.	TRBV5-1	TRBJ2-2	TRBD2
TGTGCCAGTAGTCAGGCGGTGGCCACTGAAGCTTTCTTT	CASSQAVATEAFF	many	TRBV19	TRBJ1-1	.
TGTGCCAGCACTCTGGACAGGAGCCAAACGGGAGAGCAGTACTTC	CASTLDRSQTGEQYF	many	TRBV6-2/TRBV6-3	TRBJ2-7	TRBD1
TGCAGTGCTAGCGTACGGCAAGAGACCCAGTACTTC	CSASVRQETQYF	.	TRBV20-1	TRBJ2-5	.
TGTGCCAGCAGTTTCAGGAGCTCTGGAAACACCATATATTTT	CASSFRSSGNTIYF	many	TRBV28	TRBJ1-3	.
TGTGCCAGCAGCTTAAAGCGGGGGGATGCCGGGGAGCTGTTTTTT	CASSLKRGDAGELFF	few	TRBV7-2	TRBJ2-2	TRBD2
TGTGCCAGCAGCCTCCAAGCGGATGAGCAGTTCTTC	CASSLQADEQFF	.	TRBV3-1	TRBJ2-1	.
TGCAGTGCTAGACCTACAGGGACCCTTAATTCACTCCTCCACTTT	CSARPTGTLNSLLHF	.	TRBV20-1	TRBJ1-6	.
TGTGCCAGCTCACCAGAAGGGTTCGGAAACACCATATATTTT	CASSPEGFGNTIYF	many	TRBV18	TRBJ1-3	.
TGCAGTGCTAGACAGGGGGACACTGAAGCTTTCTTT	CSARQGDTEAFF	many	TRBV20-1	TRBJ1-1	TRBD1
TGTGCCAGCAGCCATGGTTGGGACAGGGCCAATCAGCCCCAGCATTTT	CASSHGWDRANQPQHF	few	TRBV6-2/TRBV6-3	TRBJ1-5	TRBD1
TGTGCCATCAGCCATAGTGACAGAAAAGAGACCCAGTACTTC	CAISHSDRKETQYF	.	TRBV7-9	TRBJ2-5	.
TGTGCTAGCAGCATTTCCTACTCCTCCTACAATGAGCAGTTCTTC	CASSISYSSYNEQFF	.	TRBV7-7	TRBJ2-1	.
TGTGCCAGCAGCTCAGGGGGCGCGCTCCACTTT	CASSSGGALHF	few	TRBV7-2	TRBJ1-6	TRBD1
TGTGCCAGCAACCTGCGGGGGGACCCTAACACAGATACGCAGTATTTT	CASNLRGDPNTDTQYF	.	TRBV5-5	TRBJ2-3	TRBD2
TGTGCCAGCAGCTCCCCAGTCGGGCAGGGGGTCCCTGAAGCTTTCTTT	CASSSPVGQGVPEAFF	many	TRBV11-2	TRBJ1-1	TRBD1
TGCGCCAGCAGCTTGGTGCCTAGCGGGGGGGAAGAGACCCAGTACTTC	CASSLVPSGGEETQYF	many	TRBV5-1	TRBJ2-5	TRBD2
TGTGCCAGCAGCTTGATGCTAGCGGGGTACAATGAGCAGTTCTTC	CASSLMLAGYNEQFF	few	TRBV5-4	TRBJ2-1	TRBD2
TGTGCCAGCTGCCCCCCTGAGGGTGGACTAGCGGGGGCGGAGCAGTACTTC	CASCPPEGGLAGAEQYF	many	TRBV7-2	TRBJ2-7	TRBD2
TGTGCCAGCTCAGAAAGGACGGGAGGAGATGAAAAACTGTTTTTT	CASSERTGGDEKLFF	many	TRBV18	TRBJ1-4	.
TGTGCCAGCAGCACCAGACAGGACCTCTATGGCTACACCTTC	CASSTRQDLYGYTF	many	TRBV5-6	TRBJ1-2	.
TGCGCCAGCAGGGAGGTAGCGGGCACAGATACGCAGTATTTT	CASREVAGTDTQYF	many	TRBV5-1	TRBJ2-3	.
TGCGCCAGCAGCCAAGATTGGGACAGGGGGGCTGGTGGAGCTTTCTTT	CASSQDWDRGAGGAFF	many	TRBV4-3	TRBJ1-1	TRBD1
TGTGCCAGCAGCTTAAAAGCGGGAGGGTCCTACGAGCAGTACTTC	CASSLKAGGSYEQYF	many	TRBV7-4	TRBJ2-7	TRBD2
TGCAGTGCGACGCCCCGCTTCACTGAAGCTTTCTTT	CSATPRFTEAFF	many	TRBV20-1	TRBJ1-1	.
TGCGCCAGCAGCGAAGGGGTTACCGATGAGTCTGGGGCCAACGTCCTGACTTTC	CASSEGVTDESGANVLTF	many	TRBV5-1	TRBJ2-6	.
TGTGCCACCAGTGATCCATCAGATGCTAATGCGAACACCGGGGAGCTGTTTTTT	CATSDPSDANANTGELFF	many	TRBV24-1	TRBJ2-2	.
TGCGCCAGCAGCCTTGGACTAGCGGGAATCTACGAGCAGTACTTC	CASSLGLAGIYEQYF	many	TRBV5-1	TRBJ2-7	TRBD2
TGTGCCAGCAGCTTGCCAGGGTCCTTCTATAATTCACCCCTCCACTTT	CASSLPGSFYNSPLHF	many	TRBV11-3	TRBJ1-6	.
TGTGCCAGCAGCTCCAAGACTAGCGGACTGTACGAGCAGTACTTC	CASSSKTSGLYEQYF	.	TRBV7-2	TRBJ2-7	TRBD2
TGCAGTGCAAAAAGCGGGGGCACAGATACGCAGTATTTT	CSAKSGGTDTQYF	.	TRBV20-1	TRBJ2-3	TRBD2
TGTGCCAGCAGCCAAGAGGGGGCCTTAGGGGGGGATGAGCAGTTCTTC	CASSQEGALGGDEQFF	.	TRBV4-2	TRBJ2-1	.
TGCAGTGCTAGAGATCGGGTAGCGGGAGGTCCCTACAATGAGCAGTTCTTC	CSARDRVAGGPYNEQFF	.	TRBV20-1	TRBJ2-1	TRBD2
TGTGCCAGCAGTTTTCGATCAGGGACGGTCCGACAAGGGGGCTTCCAAGAGACCCAGTACTTC	CASSFRSGTVRQGGFQETQYF	.	TRBV12-3/TRBV12-4	TRBJ2-5	TRBD1
TGTGCCAGCACCGTGACAGGGGCCGAGACCCAGTACTTC	CASTVTGAETQYF	.	TRBV7-2	TRBJ2-5	TRBD1
TGTGCCAGCAGCTATTACGGGAGTGCCGCAGATACGCAGTATTTT	CASSYYGSAADTQYF	many	TRBV7-8	TRBJ2-3	.
TGCAGTGCTCGGGGGGGGCCCATGGGTTATGAAGCTTTCTTT	CSARGGPMGYEAFF	many	TRBV20-1	TRBJ1-1	.
TGCAGCGTTGCCCGGGGGGCGGATGCCTACAATGAGCAGTTCTTC	CSVARGADAYNEQFF	many	TRBV29-1	TRBJ2-1	.